This T cell receptor (beta chain) stems from a study of control samples from healthy donors and cancer patients. The CDR3 loop spans 10 amino acids. Trimming shortened V by 11 bases and J by 7 bases, and 12 bases separated the two germline ends. Looked up from germline, CDR1 is WNHNN and CDR2 is SYGVQD (reference sequence). TCRdb keeps only in-frame clones here, not all; method: immunoSEQ multiplex PCR. The table has about 190,000 clones, 80% to 95% seen once. The receptor was isolated from a man younger than 30 in good health. This rearrangement joins TRBV10-1 to TRBJ2-7; the D is unclear. The sample comprised blood. CDR3 nucleotides: TGCGCCGGCCGGACCCCTGAGCAGTACTTC. It yields the protein CAGRTPEQYF.